This T cell receptor (beta chain) was identified during a study of T cell repertoires in cytomegalovirus infection. Study context: From public TCR beta signatures came an indication of both CMV infection and matching HLA type.

At least ten counts were recorded for this clonotype. Its target is unknown. CDR1 is SGHTA and CDR2 is FQGNSA in the germline V gene. This CDR3 is 13 amino acids long. V lost 1 base and J 7 bases, leaving 5 bases between the germline ends. Broader study findings: Within the response measured ex vivo, HLA-C-restricted CMV-specific TCR beta clonotypes were dominant. Cumulated frequencies of public TCR beta families served to identify carriers of CMV plus the relevant HLA.

TCRdb called the reads again in MiXCR, with one record for every CDR3 protein. The repertoire consists of about 97,000 distinct CDR3 sequences, with about 15% occurring once and the leading ten covering approximately 7.9%. V and J are TRBV7-2 and TRBJ1-6; D remains unclear. The TCR sequence derives from a human donor in good health (CMV status not recorded). Some clones in this sample may be carry-over from other donors' samples. Sequenced sample: PBMCs. The CDR3 nucleotides are TGTGCCAGCAGCTTAGGCACGAATTCACCCCTCCACTTT. Its translation: CASSLGTNSPLHF.